This T cell receptor (beta chain) emerged from a study of immune evolution from preneoplasia to lung adenocarcinoma. Each case's diagnosis was confirmed by two pathologists on H&E. Germline V gene lookup returns CDR1 SGHAT and CDR2 FQNNGV. The CDR3 consists of 14 residues. Trimming pared 1 base from V and 6 bases from J, leaving 10 bases between. The sample holds one count of this clone. Its antigen is unidentified. This table comes from immunoSEQ multiplex PCR, and its TCRdb copy is limited to in-frame clones, with some not included. The sample has just over 4,000 clones, about 82% seen once. Study results and limitations: Later-stage lesions appeared to have more T cells, more diversity, less clonality.

The sample was FFPE minimally invasive lung adenocarcinoma tissue. V is TRBV11-2 and J is TRBJ1-5; a weak D match, TRBD1 (5 bases). This TCR was recovered from a person aged 65-85 years with lung adenocarcinoma. The CDR3 DNA follows: TGTGCCAGCAGCTTAGCTGGGGGAACTCAGCCCCAGCATTTT. This codes for CASSLAGGTQPQHF.